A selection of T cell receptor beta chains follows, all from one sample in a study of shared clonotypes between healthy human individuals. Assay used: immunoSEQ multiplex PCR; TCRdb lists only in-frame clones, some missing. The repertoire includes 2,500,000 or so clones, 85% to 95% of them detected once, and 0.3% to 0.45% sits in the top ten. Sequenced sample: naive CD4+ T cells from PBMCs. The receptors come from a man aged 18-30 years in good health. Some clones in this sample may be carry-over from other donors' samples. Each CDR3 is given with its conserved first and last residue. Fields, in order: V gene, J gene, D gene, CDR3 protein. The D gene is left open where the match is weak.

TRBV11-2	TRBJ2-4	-	CASTLLPGALNIQYF
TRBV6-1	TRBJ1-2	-	CASNGRSSGYTF
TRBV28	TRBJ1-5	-	CASSPFRHGAGIQPQHF
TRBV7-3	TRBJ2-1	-	CASSSTGLNEQFF
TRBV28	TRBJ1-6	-	CASRGPGGNSPLHF
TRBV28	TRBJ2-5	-	CASSPTGHKHQETQYF
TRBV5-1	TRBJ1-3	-	CASSSGRNSGNTIYF
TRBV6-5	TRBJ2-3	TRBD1	CASSLDRGRDTQYF
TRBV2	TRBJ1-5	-	CASSPTGNSNQPQHF
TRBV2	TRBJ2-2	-	CASSDLENTGELFF
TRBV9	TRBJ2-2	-	CASSPRLGSTGELFF
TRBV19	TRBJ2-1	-	CASSIESGTTLDEQFF
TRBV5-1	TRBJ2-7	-	CASSLAGGPYEQYF
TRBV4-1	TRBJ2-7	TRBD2	CASSQDVAVAGTYEQYF
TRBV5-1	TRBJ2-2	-	CASSPDSLGTGELFF
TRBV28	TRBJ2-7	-	CASSLWGTGRGEQYF
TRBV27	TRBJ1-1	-	CASSPLQGTEAFF
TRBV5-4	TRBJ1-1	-	CASSPPFWGALMNTEAFF
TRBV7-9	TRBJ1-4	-	CASSLAFFGQGNEKLFF
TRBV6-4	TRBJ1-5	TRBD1	CASVLTAGPRDRGRNQPQHF
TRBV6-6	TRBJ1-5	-	CASSYGDTSNQPQHF
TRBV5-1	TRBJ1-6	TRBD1	CASSLNRGGDSPLHF
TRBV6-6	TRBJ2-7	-	CASSYGGGEGQYF
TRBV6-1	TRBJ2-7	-	CASSEGGTVYEQYF
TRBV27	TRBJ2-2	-	CASSLFRPGELFF
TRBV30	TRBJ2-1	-	CAWNGDLSTRQFF
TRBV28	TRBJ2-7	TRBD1	CASSLAGTGGYEQYF
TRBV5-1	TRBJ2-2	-	CASSFVGPNTGELFF
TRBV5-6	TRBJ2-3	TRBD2	CASSPGRGGSDTQYF
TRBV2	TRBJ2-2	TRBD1	CASSRDRGLRELFF
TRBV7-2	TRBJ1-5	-	CASRSGRGNQPQHF
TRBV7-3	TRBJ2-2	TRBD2	CASSFKRENTGELFF
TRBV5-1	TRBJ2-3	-	CASSLRVRVADTQYF
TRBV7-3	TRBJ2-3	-	CASSLMDSRTDTQYF
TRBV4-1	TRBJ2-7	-	CASSLNRDQYF
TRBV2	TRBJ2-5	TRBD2	CASRDHGLAESETQYF
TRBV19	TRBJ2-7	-	CASSAAKFYEQYF
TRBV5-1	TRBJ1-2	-	CASSLDPPKVITSYGYTF
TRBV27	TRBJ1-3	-	CASSFSWDGRNTIYF
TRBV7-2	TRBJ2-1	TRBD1	CASSAPGTGYNEQFF
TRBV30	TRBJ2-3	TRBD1	CAWSVGDRVFSDTQYF
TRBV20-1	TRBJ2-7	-	CSARLHEQYF
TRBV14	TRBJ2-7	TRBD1	CASSQSQGSKQYF
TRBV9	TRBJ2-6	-	CASSGLDTATSGANVLTF
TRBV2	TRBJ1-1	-	CASSRGATNTEAFF